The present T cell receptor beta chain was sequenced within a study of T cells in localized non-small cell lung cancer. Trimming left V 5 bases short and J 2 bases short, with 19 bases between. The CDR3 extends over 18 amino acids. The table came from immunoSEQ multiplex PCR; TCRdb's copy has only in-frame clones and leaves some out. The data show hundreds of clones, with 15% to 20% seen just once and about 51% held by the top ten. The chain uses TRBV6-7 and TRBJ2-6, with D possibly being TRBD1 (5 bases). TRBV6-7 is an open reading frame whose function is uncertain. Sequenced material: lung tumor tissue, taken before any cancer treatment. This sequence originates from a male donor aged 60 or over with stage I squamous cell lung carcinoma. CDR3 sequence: CASSGPASMGPGANVLTF. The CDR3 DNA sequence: TGTGCCAGCAGTGGACCGGCCTCCATGGGGCCTGGGGCCAACGTCCTGACTTTC.